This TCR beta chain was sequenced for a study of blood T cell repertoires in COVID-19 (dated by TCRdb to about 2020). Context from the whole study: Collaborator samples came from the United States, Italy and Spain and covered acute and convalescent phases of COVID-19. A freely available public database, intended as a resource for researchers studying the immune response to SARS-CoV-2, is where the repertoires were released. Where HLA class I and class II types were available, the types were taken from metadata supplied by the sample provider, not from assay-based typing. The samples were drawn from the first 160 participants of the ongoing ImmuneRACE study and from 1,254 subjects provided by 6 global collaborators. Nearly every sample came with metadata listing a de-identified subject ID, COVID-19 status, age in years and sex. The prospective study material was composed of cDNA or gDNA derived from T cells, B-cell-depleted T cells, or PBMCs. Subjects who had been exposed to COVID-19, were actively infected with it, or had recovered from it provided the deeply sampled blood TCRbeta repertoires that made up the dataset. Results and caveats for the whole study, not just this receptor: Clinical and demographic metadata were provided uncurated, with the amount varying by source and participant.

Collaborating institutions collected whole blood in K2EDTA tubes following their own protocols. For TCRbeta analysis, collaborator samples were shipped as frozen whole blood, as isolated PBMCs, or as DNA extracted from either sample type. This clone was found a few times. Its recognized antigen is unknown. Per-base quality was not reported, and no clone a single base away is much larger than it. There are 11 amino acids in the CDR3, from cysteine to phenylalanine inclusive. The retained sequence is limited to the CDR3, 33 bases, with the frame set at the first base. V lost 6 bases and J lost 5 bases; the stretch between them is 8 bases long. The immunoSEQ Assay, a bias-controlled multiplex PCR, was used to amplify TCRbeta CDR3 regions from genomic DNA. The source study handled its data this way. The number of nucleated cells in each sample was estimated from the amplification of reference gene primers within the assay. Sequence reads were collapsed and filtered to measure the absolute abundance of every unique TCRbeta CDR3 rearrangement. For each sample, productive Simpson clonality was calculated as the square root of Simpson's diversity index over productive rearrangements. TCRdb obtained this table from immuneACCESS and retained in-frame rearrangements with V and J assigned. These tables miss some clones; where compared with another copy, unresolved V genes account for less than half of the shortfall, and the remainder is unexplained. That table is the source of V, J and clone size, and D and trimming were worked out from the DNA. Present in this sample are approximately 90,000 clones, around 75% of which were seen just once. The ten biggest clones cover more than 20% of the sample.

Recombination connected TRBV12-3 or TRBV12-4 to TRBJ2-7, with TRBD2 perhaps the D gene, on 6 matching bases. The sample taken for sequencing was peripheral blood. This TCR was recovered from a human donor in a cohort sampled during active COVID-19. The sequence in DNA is TGTGCCAGCAGCCGGAGGGACGAGCAGTACTTC. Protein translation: CASSRRDEQYF.